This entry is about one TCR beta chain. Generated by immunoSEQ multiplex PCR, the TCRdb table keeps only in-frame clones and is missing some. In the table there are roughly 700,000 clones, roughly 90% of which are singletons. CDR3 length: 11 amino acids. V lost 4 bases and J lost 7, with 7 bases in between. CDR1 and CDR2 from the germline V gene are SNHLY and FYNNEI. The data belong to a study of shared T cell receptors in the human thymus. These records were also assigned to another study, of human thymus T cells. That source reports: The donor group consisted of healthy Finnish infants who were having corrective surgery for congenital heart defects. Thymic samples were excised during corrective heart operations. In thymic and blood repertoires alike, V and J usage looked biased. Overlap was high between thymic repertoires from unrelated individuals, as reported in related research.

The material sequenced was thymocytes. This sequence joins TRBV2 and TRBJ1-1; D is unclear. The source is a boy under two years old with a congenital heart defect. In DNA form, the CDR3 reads TGTGCCAGCAGTGGAGTATTTGAAGCTTTCTTT. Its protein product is CASSGVFEAFF.